This T cell receptor (beta chain) was documented in a study of T cells in Graves' hyperthyroidism and ophthalmopathy. Study findings and constraints: Most thyroid clonotypes expanded above 0.001 were also detected in blood. From stable hyperthyroidism, ophthalmopathy was set apart by a 13 V-J model.

This CDR3 contains 18 residues. The V segment lost 3 bases and the J segment 6 bases; nucleotides outside the gene matches: 13. In germline, CDR1 is SGHTA, CDR2 FQGNSA. This clonotype was seen repeatedly, ten times or more. The antigen is unknown. About 10 ml fresh peripheral blood yielded the PBMCs. Amplified regions were TCR beta CDR3 sequences from RNA transcripts. A set of HTBI primers served as the primers for a first-round RT-PCR of the TCR CDR3. Each CDR3 protein is one row after TCRdb ran MiXCR on the multiplex PCR reads. The sample includes just under 750,000 distinct CDR3 sequences, just over 35% of them seen just once.

This TCR was recovered from a woman between 40 and 55 years old with Graves' hyperthyroidism. Sequenced material: blood. The chain recombines TRBV7-2 with TRBJ2-7; TRBD2 matches at 14 bases. The CDR3 loop reads CASSLAGTSGSKMGEQYF. CDR3 nucleotides: TGTGCCAGCAGCTTGGCCGGGACTAGCGGGAGTAAAATGGGCGAGCAGTACTTC.